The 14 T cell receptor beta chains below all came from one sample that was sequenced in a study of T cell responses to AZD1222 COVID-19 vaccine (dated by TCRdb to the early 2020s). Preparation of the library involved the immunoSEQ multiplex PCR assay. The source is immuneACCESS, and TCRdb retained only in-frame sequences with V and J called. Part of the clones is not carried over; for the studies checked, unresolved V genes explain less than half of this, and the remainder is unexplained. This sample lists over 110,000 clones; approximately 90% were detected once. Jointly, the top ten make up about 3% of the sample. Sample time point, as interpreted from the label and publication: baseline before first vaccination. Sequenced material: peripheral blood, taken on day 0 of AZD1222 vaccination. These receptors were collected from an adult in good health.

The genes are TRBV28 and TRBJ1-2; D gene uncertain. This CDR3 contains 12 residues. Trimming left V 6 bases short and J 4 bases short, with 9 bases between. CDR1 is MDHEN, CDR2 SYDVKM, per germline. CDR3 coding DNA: TGTGCCAGCAGCGTGGGGTTCTATGGCTACACCTTC. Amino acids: CASSVGFYGYTF.

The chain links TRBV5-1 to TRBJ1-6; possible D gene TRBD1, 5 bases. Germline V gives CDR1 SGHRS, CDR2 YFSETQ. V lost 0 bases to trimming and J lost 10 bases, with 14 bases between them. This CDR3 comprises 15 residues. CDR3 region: CASSLAREGGSPLHF. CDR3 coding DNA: TGCGCCAGCAGCTTGGCCAGGGAAGGTGGATCACCCCTCCACTTT.

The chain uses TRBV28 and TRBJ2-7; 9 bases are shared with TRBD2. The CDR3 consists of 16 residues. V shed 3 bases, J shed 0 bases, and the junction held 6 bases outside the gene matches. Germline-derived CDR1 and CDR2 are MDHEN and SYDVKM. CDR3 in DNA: TGTGCCAGCAGTTTCTCTCTAGCGGGACTCTCCTACGAGCAGTACTTC. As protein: CASSFSLAGLSYEQYF.

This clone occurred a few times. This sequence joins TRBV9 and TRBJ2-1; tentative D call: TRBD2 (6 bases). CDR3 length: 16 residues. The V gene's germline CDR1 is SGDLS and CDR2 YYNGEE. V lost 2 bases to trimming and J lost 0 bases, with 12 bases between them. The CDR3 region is CASSVPSGSSYNEQFF. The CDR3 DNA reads TGTGCCAGCAGCGTGCCCTCCGGGAGCTCCTACAATGAGCAGTTCTTC.

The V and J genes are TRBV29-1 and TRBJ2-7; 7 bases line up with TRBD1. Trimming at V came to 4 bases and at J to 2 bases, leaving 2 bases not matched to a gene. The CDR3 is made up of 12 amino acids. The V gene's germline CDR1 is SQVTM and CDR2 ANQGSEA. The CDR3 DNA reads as TGCAGCGTTGGAGGGGGCACCTACGAGCAGTACTTC. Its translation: CSVGGGTYEQYF.

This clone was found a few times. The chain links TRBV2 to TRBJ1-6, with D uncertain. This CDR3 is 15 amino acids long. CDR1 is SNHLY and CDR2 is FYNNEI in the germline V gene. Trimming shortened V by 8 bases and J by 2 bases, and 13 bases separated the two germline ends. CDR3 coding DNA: TGTGCCAGCGGACCCGGGGATACCTATAATTCACCCCTCCACTTT. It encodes CASGPGDTYNSPLHF.

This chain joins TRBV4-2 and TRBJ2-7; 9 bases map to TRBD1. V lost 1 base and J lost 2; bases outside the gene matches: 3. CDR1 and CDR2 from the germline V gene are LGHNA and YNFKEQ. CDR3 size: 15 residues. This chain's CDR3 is CASSQGGTGPYEQYF. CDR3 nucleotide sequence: TGTGCCAGCAGCCAAGGGGGGACAGGGCCCTACGAGCAGTACTTC.

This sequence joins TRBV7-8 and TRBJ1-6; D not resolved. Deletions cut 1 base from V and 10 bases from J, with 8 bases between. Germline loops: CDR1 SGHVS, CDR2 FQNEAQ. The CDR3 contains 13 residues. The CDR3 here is CASSLGMGSPLHF. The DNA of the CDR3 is TGTGCCAGCAGCTTAGGGATGGGCTCACCCCTCCACTTT.

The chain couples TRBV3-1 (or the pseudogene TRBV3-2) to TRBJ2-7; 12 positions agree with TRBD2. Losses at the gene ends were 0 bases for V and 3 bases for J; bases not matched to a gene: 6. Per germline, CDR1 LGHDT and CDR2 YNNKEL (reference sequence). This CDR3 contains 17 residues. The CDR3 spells CASSQDYGLAGFYEQYF. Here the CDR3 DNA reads TGTGCCAGCAGCCAAGATTACGGACTAGCGGGATTCTACGAGCAGTACTTC.

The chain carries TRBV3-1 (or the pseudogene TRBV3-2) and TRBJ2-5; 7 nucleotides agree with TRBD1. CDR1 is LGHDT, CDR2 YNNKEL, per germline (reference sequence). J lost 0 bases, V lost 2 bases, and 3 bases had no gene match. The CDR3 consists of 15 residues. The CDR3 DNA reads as TGTGCCAGCAGCCAATGGGGACAGAACCAAGAGACCCAGTACTTC. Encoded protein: CASSQWGQNQETQYF.

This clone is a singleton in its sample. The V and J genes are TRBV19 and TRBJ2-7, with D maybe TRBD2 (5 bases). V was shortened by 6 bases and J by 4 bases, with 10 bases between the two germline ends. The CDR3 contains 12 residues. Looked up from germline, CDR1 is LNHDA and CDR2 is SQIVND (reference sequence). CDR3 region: CASSGIGYEQYF. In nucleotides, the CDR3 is TGTGCCAGTAGCGGGATCGGGTACGAGCAGTACTTC. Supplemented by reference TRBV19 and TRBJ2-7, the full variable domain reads DGGITQSPKYLFRKEGQNVTLSCEQNLNHDAMYWYRQDPGQGLRLIYYSQIVNDFQKGDIAEGYSVSREKKESFPLTVTSAQKNPTAFYLCASSGIGYEQYFGPGTRLTVT.

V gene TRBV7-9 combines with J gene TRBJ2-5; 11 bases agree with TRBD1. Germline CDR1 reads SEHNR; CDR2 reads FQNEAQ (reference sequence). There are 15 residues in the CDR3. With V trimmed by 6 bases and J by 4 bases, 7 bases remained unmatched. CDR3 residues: CASSQRTGGGETQYF. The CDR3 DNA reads TGTGCCAGCAGTCAGAGGACAGGGGGCGGAGAGACCCAGTACTTC.

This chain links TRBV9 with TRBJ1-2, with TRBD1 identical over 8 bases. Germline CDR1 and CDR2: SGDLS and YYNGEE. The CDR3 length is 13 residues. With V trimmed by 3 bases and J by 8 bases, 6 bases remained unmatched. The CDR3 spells CASSGGTGIGYTF. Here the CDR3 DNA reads TGTGCCAGCAGCGGCGGGACAGGAATCGGCTACACCTTC.

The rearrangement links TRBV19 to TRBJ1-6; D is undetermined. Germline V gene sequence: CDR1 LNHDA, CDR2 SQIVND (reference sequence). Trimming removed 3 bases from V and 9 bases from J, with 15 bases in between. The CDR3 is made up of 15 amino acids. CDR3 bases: TGTGCCAGTAGTATCCGGCGGCAGGCGGGTTCACCCCTCCACTTT. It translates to CASSIRRQAGSPLHF.